This T cell receptor beta chain appears in the sequencing data of a study of blood T cell repertoires in COVID-19. Whole-study context: Sites across the United States, Italy and Spain contributed samples from acute and convalescent COVID-19. In each case, the material was cDNA or gDNA derived from T cells, B-cell-depleted T cells, or PBMCs.

The CDR3 spans 13 residues. V lost 1 base to trimming and J lost 5 bases, with 9 bases between them. Germline CDR1 is SGDLS and CDR2 is YYNGEE. In the study's own analysis: Estimation of nucleated cell counts relied on the amplification of reference gene primers. Some clones are missing from TCRdb's copy, which holds only in-frame ones; the method was immunoSEQ multiplex PCR. The DNA gave D and trimming, while V, J and clone size come from that table. The sample includes 200,000 to 250,000 clones, roughly four fifths of them seen just once. The clonotype originates from a woman between 50 and 59 years old with acute or convalescent COVID-19. This chain uses TRBV9 with TRBJ2-5, with D unclear. Sequenced input: peripheral blood. In DNA form, the CDR3 reads TGTGCCAGCAGCGTAAGCTCCCCGGAGACCCAGTACTTC. It specifies CASSVSSPETQYF.